This passage covers 16 T cell receptor beta chains from one sample sequenced in a study of response to subunit inactivated influenza vaccine. TCRdb analysed the RT-PCR reads with MiXCR anew, one entry per CDR3 protein. Among 550,000 to 800,000 distinct CDR3 sequences listed, approximately 14% were seen once. Source: PBMCs from blood, taken less than 15 days before vaccination. These receptors came from a man aged 50-60 years who received an inactivated influenza vaccine.

This clonotype was recorded a few times. The CDR3 here is CATSKRQRNQPQHF. Here the CDR3 DNA reads TGTGCCACCAGCAAACGACAGCGCAATCAGCCCCAGCATTTT. The V and J genes are TRBV15 and TRBJ1-5; TRBD1 is a possible D gene (5 bases). The CDR3 is 14 residues long. Germline lookup yields CDR1 LNHNV and CDR2 YYDKDF (reference sequence). Trimming stripped 4 bases from V and 2 bases from J, with 9 bases between.

V usage is TRBV15 and J usage is TRBJ2-1; 8 positions agree with TRBD1. The CDR3 is made up of 17 amino acids. Germline CDR1 and CDR2: LNHNV and YYDKDF (reference sequence). J was trimmed by 1 base and V by 2 bases; bases with no gene match: 7. The CDR3 bases are TGTGCCACCAGCAGACAGACAGGGGCTTGGTCCTACAATGAGCAGTTCTTC. Translation: CATSRQTGAWSYNEQFF.

The J gene is TRBJ1-1, the V gene TRBV28; 7 nucleotides match TRBD1. Trimming cost V 6 bases and J 11 bases; bases outside gene matches: 9. The CDR3 contains 12 residues. Per the germline V gene, CDR1 is MDHEN and CDR2 is SYDVKM. Written as DNA, the CDR3 is TGTGCCAGCAGCCCAGGGGGACATCTGGCTTTCTTT. Its protein is CASSPGGHLAFF.

This rearrangement joins TRBV20-1 to TRBJ2-5; weak D call: TRBD2 (5 bases). CDR1 and CDR2 from the germline V gene are DFQATT and SNEGSKA (reference sequence). The V end was cut by 3 bases, the J end by 5 bases, with 13 bases between. The CDR3 totals 13 residues. The CDR3 sequence is CSASRTLQETQYF. The CDR3 DNA follows: TGCAGTGCTAGCCGGACTCTCCAGGAGACCCAGTACTTC.

This clonotype was counted ten times or more. This rearrangement joins TRBV7-9 to TRBJ2-2, with D possibly TRBD1 on 6 matching bases. CDR3 length: 15 residues. V lost 5 bases and J lost 4, with 14 bases in between. Germline lookup yields CDR1 SEHNR and CDR2 FQNEAQ (reference sequence). The CDR3 DNA follows: TGTGCCAGCAGCCCCCCCCAACAGGGCACCGGGGAGCTGTTTTTT. The encoded protein is CASSPPQQGTGELFF.

The table lists this clonotype with a few counts. The chain links TRBV20-1 to TRBJ2-7; 7 bases align to TRBD2. Germline trimming cut 5 bases from V and 0 bases from J; bases unmatched to any gene: 7. This CDR3 has 14 residues. The germline gives CDR1 DFQATT, CDR2 SNEGSKA (reference sequence). CDR3 bases: TGCAGTGCTCCGGGGGGACTCGTCTCCTACGAGCAGTACTTC. Its protein product is CSAPGGLVSYEQYF.

Only a few counts were recorded for this clonotype. V gene TRBV28 combines with J gene TRBJ2-1, with TRBD2 identical over 7 bases. Germline V CDR1 and CDR2: MDHEN, SYDVKM. The CDR3 covers 17 residues. Germline trimming cut 5 bases from V and 2 bases from J; bases unmatched to any gene: 12. The CDR3 loop reads CASSIYGRGSPYNEQFF. In DNA, the CDR3 is TGTGCCAGCAGTATCTATGGGCGCGGGAGCCCCTACAATGAGCAGTTCTTC.

The table lists this clonotype with a few counts. The V call is TRBV29-1, the J call TRBJ2-1, with a weak D call TRBD1 (5 bases). This CDR3 is 13 amino acids long. Trimming shortened V by 5 bases and J by 2 bases, and 10 bases separated the two germline ends. Per the germline V gene, CDR1 is SQVTM and CDR2 is ANQGSEA. CDR3 region: CSVPGNPYNEQFF. As DNA, the CDR3 is TGCAGCGTTCCAGGGAACCCCTACAATGAGCAGTTCTTC.

This clonotype has ten or more counts. This chain uses TRBV6-1 with TRBJ2-3; D is unclear. The CDR3 length is 15 residues. CDR1 and CDR2 from the germline V gene are MNHNS and SASEGT. Deletions cut 5 bases from V and 1 base from J, with 13 bases between. This CDR3 reads CASSRNPARTDTQYF. The CDR3 coding sequence is TGTGCCAGCAGTCGTAACCCGGCCCGCACAGATACGCAGTATTTT.

The chain carries TRBV7-2 and TRBJ2-7; D uncertain. The germline V gene has CDR1 SGHTA and CDR2 FQGNSA. Trimming stripped 5 bases from V and 4 bases from J, with 12 bases between. The CDR3 has 13 amino acids. The DNA of the CDR3 is TGTGCCAGCAGCCCCTCCGTCGGTTACGAGCAGTACTTC. This encodes CASSPSVGYEQYF.

This clonotype has more than one count but fewer than ten. The gene calls are TRBV6-1 and TRBJ2-1; 8 bases map to TRBD2. Germline V CDR1 and CDR2: MNHNS, SASEGT. Germline trimming cut 5 bases from V and 9 bases from J; bases unmatched to any gene: 12. The CDR3 spans 15 residues. The CDR3 reads CASSPGLAGWVEQFF. The CDR3 bases are TGTGCCAGCAGTCCCGGTTTAGCGGGATGGGTTGAGCAGTTCTTC.

This clonotype was seen a few times. The chain links TRBV3-1 to TRBJ1-1; D is possibly TRBD1 (5 bases). Germline CDR1 is LGHDT and CDR2 is YNNKEL (reference sequence). The germline V and J ends were trimmed by 3 bases and 11 bases, with 16 bases remaining between them. The CDR3 consists of 13 residues. DNA of the CDR3: TGTGCCAGCAGCCAGAGATCCTCTTCAGGGGCTTTCTTT. Amino acids: CASSQRSSSGAFF. Combining the CDR3 with reference TRBV3-1 and TRBJ1-1 gives the whole variable domain DTAVSQTPKYLVTQMGNDKSIKCEQNLGHDTMYWYKQDSKKFLKIMFSYNNKELIINETVPNRFSPKSPDKAHLNLHINSLELGDSAVYFCASSQRSSSGAFFGQGTRLTVV.

The CDR3 here is CASSQDNQRGARQYF. Written as DNA, the CDR3 is TGCGCCAGCAGCCAAGATAATCAGCGGGGGGCCAGGCAGTACTTC. The V gene is TRBV4-3, the J gene TRBJ2-4; 9 nucleotides agree with TRBD2. The CDR3 length is 15 residues. Germline lookup yields CDR1 LGHNA and CDR2 YSLEER. V dropped 0 bases and J dropped 13; count of bases not matched to a gene: 10.

This clonotype was picked up many times. The rearrangement uses TRBV3-1 and TRBJ2-1, with D hard to call. The CDR3 covers 15 residues. V lost 0 bases and J 8 bases, leaving 14 bases between the germline ends. Germline V CDR1 and CDR2: LGHDT, YNNKEL (reference sequence). CDR3 bases: TGTGCCAGCAGCCAAGATTTGTCCCCGAGTTATGAGCAGTTCTTC. This sequence encodes CASSQDLSPSYEQFF.

V and J are TRBV10-3 and TRBJ2-7, with D perhaps assigned TRBD1 or TRBD2 (5 bases each). Per germline, CDR1 ENHRY and CDR2 SYGVKD. Trimming pared 3 bases from V and 1 base from J, leaving 10 bases between. There are 14 residues in the CDR3. The CDR3 is CAISDFGGSYEQYF. The DNA of the CDR3 is TGTGCCATCAGTGATTTTGGGGGTTCCTACGAGCAGTACTTC.

This clonotype was recorded a few times. This chain joins TRBV20-1 and TRBJ2-2; D possibly corresponds to TRBD2 (6 bases). The CDR3 contains 19 residues. V dropped 2 bases and J dropped 7 bases, with 29 bases sitting between them. Germline V lookup: CDR1 DFQATT, CDR2 SNEGSKA (reference sequence). CDR3 loop: CSARYFQTRIPGRGGELFF. The DNA for the CDR3 is TGCAGTGCTAGATATTTCCAGACAAGGATCCCTGGGCGGGGCGGGGAGCTGTTTTTT.